Below, one TCR beta chain is given with its context. Its antigen remains undetermined. No much larger clonotype is one base removed from it; base qualities were not supplied. These data are taken from a study of neoadjuvant anti-PD-1 for oral cavity cancer (dated by TCRdb to about 2021). In the study overall: Three to four biweekly doses of nivolumab at 3 mg/kg were mostly administered to patients before curative-intent surgical resection. Patients without progression received a fourth nivolumab dose around day 43 and underwent definitive surgical resection on days 50-56. Patients with complete response, partial response or stable disease by RECIST 1.1 were defined as responders, whereas patients with progression were defined as non-responders. There were 11 to 13 patients in the parent correlative cohort, and the response rate was less than 40%. Summary of the overall study and its limitations: The TCR analyses had only three patients in each response group, and the authors called for validation in larger cohorts. Within PBMCs, T cell clonality (Gini index) was significantly higher in non-responders than responders after neoadjuvant nivolumab. Higher pretreatment blood Treg/Th17 ratios correlated with higher pretreatment blood TCRbeta clonality and lower post-treatment tumor TCRbeta clonality.

For deep sequencing of PBMC libraries, mostly about 450 ng of input genomic DNA was used, and six replicates were run per sample. TCRbeta libraries were prepared with the immunoSEQ hsTCRbeta kit according to the manufacturer's instructions. The completed libraries were mixed into a single pool at 3 nM, then sequenced with an Illumina NovaSeq 6000 S4 flow cell. In the paper's pipeline: The immunoSEQ Analyzer handled quality control and preprocessing of the raw data. The analysis was limited to productive rearrangements, and each clonotype was defined by a unique CDR3 amino acid sequence. Repertoire clonality was estimated as the Gini-Simpson index, which was computed with the R package tcR. Student's t test was used to compare Gini indices, and Pearson correlation was used to assess associations with tumor size change. TCRdb retrieved this table from immuneACCESS and kept in-frame rearrangements only. Not all clones are present; in checked studies, unresolved V genes account for under half, and no reason is known for the remainder. V, J and clone size are those of that table, while D and trimming were read from the DNA. This sample comprises 75,000 or so clones, roughly 80% of them detected only once. Of the sample, over 3% is held by the ten largest clones.

The sample's time point, from its label and the paper: before neoadjuvant nivolumab. None of the patients had received prior systemic or radiation treatment, and all were newly diagnosed with stage II-IVA oral cavity squamous cell carcinoma. Everyone in the cohort had locally advanced, HPV-negative oral cavity squamous cell carcinoma. No culture maintenance or expansion was done, as the peripheral blood mononuclear cells went straight to analysis. Samples were obtained from a longitudinal correlative study of a single-arm phase II trial of neoadjuvant nivolumab in oral cavity squamous cell carcinoma. Subject-matched pre- and post-treatment PBMCs and tumors from three responders and three non-responders underwent genomic DNA-based TCRbeta sequencing. Peripheral blood mononuclear cells were collected before nivolumab treatment and again after treatment, at the time of surgery. The Maxwell RSC DNA from Cells kit was used to extract genomic DNA from PBMCs.

The specimen was PBMCs, collected before nivolumab (anti-PD-1) treatment. The sequence derives from a person aged 35-80 years with oral cavity squamous cell carcinoma.

The CDR3 region has the sequence CASNLGGLRRTGELFF. The nucleotide sequence is given as TGTGCCAGCAACTTAGGCGGGTTGAGGCGCACCGGGGAGCTGTTTTTT. The chain links TRBV28 with TRBJ2-2, with a weak D call of TRBD2 (5 bases match). The germline V gene yields MDHEN for CDR1 and SYDVKM for CDR2. V is shortened by 7 bases, J by 4 bases, and the region joining them spans 19 bases. Counted from cysteine to phenylalanine, this CDR3 has 16 amino acids. Only the CDR3 part of the read is kept: 48 bases, read in frame from the first base.